The next 2 T cell receptor beta chains were all read from a single sample in a study of CDR3 diversity in severe acne. TCRdb itself ran the PCR reads through MiXCR, one entry per CDR3 protein. The table records more than 70,000 distinct CDR3 sequences, about 53% of them present only once. The sample comprised blood. The receptors were sampled from a male donor with severe acne vulgaris.

Concerning this clonotype: A read error may explain this, as a much larger clone is one base away. V and J are TRBV6-5 and TRBJ2-7; D may be TRBD2 (5 bases). Trimming removed 6 bases at V and 3 bases at J, with 15 bases between. This CDR3 is 14 amino acids long. In germline, CDR1 is MNHEY, CDR2 SVGAGI. DNA of the CDR3: TGTGCCAGCAGGGTCGGCGGGTCCGACTACGAGCAGTACGTC. Translated, it gives CASRVGGSDYEQYV.

The chain is built from TRBV7-9 and TRBJ2-2, with a possible D match to TRBD2 (5 bases). Germline CDR1 SEHNR, CDR2 FQNEAQ (reference sequence). The CDR3 is 14 residues long. Trimming cost V 3 bases and J 1 base, with 6 bases left between them. The CDR3 spells CASSFAGNTGELFF. The CDR3 region has the DNA TGTGCCAGCAGCTTTGCGGGGAACACCGGGGAGCTGTTTTTT.